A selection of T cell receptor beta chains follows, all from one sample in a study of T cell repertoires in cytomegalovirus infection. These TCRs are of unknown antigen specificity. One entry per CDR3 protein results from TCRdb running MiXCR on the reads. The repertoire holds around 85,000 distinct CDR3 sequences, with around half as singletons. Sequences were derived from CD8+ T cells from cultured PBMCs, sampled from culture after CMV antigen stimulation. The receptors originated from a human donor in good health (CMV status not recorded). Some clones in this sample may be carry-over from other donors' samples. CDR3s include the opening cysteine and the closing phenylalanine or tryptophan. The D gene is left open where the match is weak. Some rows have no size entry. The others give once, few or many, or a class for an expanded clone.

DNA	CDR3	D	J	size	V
TGTGCCAGCAGTCCTACAACATCCTACGAGCAGTACTTC	CASSPTTSYEQYF	-	TRBJ2-7	-	TRBV6-2/TRBV6-3
TGTGCCAGCAGTGACAGGGGGAACACCGGGGAGCTGTTTTTT	CASSDRGNTGELFF	-	TRBJ2-2	-	TRBV6-4
TGTGCCAGCAGCTTAGGGACAGGGTACGGCGAGCAGTACTTC	CASSLGTGYGEQYF	TRBD1	TRBJ2-7	-	TRBV11-2
TGTGCCAGCAGCTTCAGGTCCGCCCAAGAGACCCAGTACTTC	CASSFRSAQETQYF	-	TRBJ2-5	few	TRBV5-4
TGTGCCAGCAGTCCGTCTAAGGGGCCCCTCGGGTACGAGCAGTACTTC	CASSPSKGPLGYEQYF	-	TRBJ2-7	-	TRBV27
TGTGCCAGCAGCTCCGAGTTGAACACTGAAGCTTTCTTT	CASSSELNTEAFF	-	TRBJ1-1	few	TRBV11-1
TGTGCCAGCAGCCAAGATTGGGTAGCCACGGACACCGGGGAGCTGTTTTTT	CASSQDWVATDTGELFF	-	TRBJ2-2	-	TRBV4-1
TGTGCCAGCACAGGGGGCCTAGAATATGGCTACACCTTC	CASTGGLEYGYTF	TRBD1	TRBJ1-2	many	TRBV7-9
TGTGCCAGCAGTTCTATGGGGGCAGGGACCTACGAGCAGTACTTC	CASSSMGAGTYEQYF	-	TRBJ2-7	-	TRBV6-1
TGTGCCAGCAGCTTTCCCCGGATCAGGGCTACTAAGGGGTACGAGCAGTACTTC	CASSFPRIRATKGYEQYF	-	TRBJ2-7	few	TRBV7-8
TGTGCCAGCAGTTTTCCGGGACTAGCGGGAGGTACTGGCACAGATACGCAGTATTTT	CASSFPGLAGGTGTDTQYF	TRBD2	TRBJ2-3	few	TRBV12-3/TRBV12-4
TGTGCCAGCACCCCCAACGGGGGGACCTCTGGGGCCAACGTCCTGACTTTC	CASTPNGGTSGANVLTF	TRBD2	TRBJ2-6	-	TRBV6-6
TGTGCCAGCAGTGAAGCGCCGACAGGGCATAATTCACCCCTCCACTTT	CASSEAPTGHNSPLHF	TRBD1	TRBJ1-6	-	TRBV6-1
TGTGCCAGCAGCCCTAGCGGGGGGGCCTTCAATGAGCAGTTCTTC	CASSPSGGAFNEQFF	TRBD2	TRBJ2-1	-	TRBV9
TGTGCCACCAGCAGAGACCGGACAGCTTTTAACTATGGCTACACCTTC	CATSRDRTAFNYGYTF	-	TRBJ1-2	-	TRBV15
TGTGCTAGTGGTTTGGGAGGACCGATGTACGAGCAGTACTTC	CASGLGGPMYEQYF	-	TRBJ2-7	few	TRBV12-5
TGCGCCAGCAGTCAAGGGACAGGGTCCGGGGAGCTGTTTTTT	CASSQGTGSGELFF	TRBD1	TRBJ2-2	-	TRBV23-1
TGTGCCAGCAGCTCCTTCTGTTCCTACGAGCCGTACTTC	CASSSFCSYEPYF	-	TRBJ2-7	-	TRBV11-1
TGTGCCAGCAGCTTAGGCATGGCAGGGGAAAACATTCAGTACTTC	CASSLGMAGENIQYF	-	TRBJ2-4	-	TRBV13
TGTGCCAGCAGCCCGGGACTAGCGATATACAATGAGCAGTTCTTC	CASSPGLAIYNEQFF	TRBD2	TRBJ2-1	-	TRBV7-8
TGTGCCAGCAGCGGCCCGAGGACAGGGAGAGTATCTTCCCCCCATGCTAGCACAGATACGCAGTATTTT	CASSGPRTGRVSSPHASTDTQYF	TRBD1	TRBJ2-3	few	TRBV7-9
TGTGCCAGCAGTACCGGACTAGCGGGAGTCCGGGTCTTC	CASSTGLAGVRVF	TRBD2	TRBJ2-1	-	TRBV27